This TCR beta chain was recovered during a study of cytomegalovirus exposure and HLA in healthy donors. Data came from immunoSEQ multiplex PCR; TCRdb stores just in-frame clones and leaves some out. Of 150,000 to 200,000 clones listed, about 89% are singletons. Germline CDR1 MDHEN, CDR2 SYDVKM. This CDR3 has 17 amino acids. With 0 bases clipped from V and 5 bases from J, the junction kept 6 bases outside the gene matches. The V and J genes are TRBV28 and TRBJ1-5; TRBD1 matches at 11 bases. The TCR comes from a woman in her late teens or twenties in good health and CMV-seropositive. Source material: PBMCs. This CDR3 is CASSLWRGTGGDQPQHF. The CDR3 nucleotides are TGTGCCAGCAGTTTATGGAGGGGGACAGGGGGAGATCAGCCCCAGCATTTT.